Listed below are T cell receptor beta chains from one sample, sequenced in a study of blood T cell repertoires in COVID-19. The assay was immunoSEQ multiplex PCR, and TCRdb's table has in-frame clones only and misses some. The table has 250,000 or so clones, around 85% seen once. The sample comprised peripheral blood. These receptors were collected from a woman between 55 and 75 years old with active or convalescent COVID-19. Each CDR3 is given with its conserved first and last residue. Each record gives: V gene, J gene, D gene, clone size, CDR3 protein, CDR3 DNA. D genes are given only for firm matches. Only part of the rows carry a size: once, few, many, or a class if the clone is expanded.

V: TRBV19; J: TRBJ2-5; D: NA; size: once; CDR3: CASSLAQGGQETQYF; DNA: TGTGCCAGTAGTTTGGCCCAGGGGGGCCAAGAGACCCAGTACTTC
V: TRBV3-1/TRBV3-2; J: TRBJ2-1; D: TRBD1; size: once; CDR3: CASSRTGTGRINEQFF; DNA: TGTGCCAGCAGCCGAACCGGGACAGGGCGGATAAATGAGCAGTTCTTC
V: TRBV4-1; J: TRBJ2-7; D: NA; size: NA; CDR3: CASSRPGTSYEQYF; DNA: TGCGCCAGCAGCAGACCGGGAACTTCCTACGAGCAGTACTTC
V: TRBV5-1; J: TRBJ2-7; D: NA; size: NA; CDR3: CASSSNAGYEQYF; DNA: TGCGCCAGCAGCTCCAACGCAGGCTACGAGCAGTACTTC
V: TRBV10-3; J: TRBJ1-6; D: TRBD1; size: NA; CDR3: CAISESPGQSNSPLHF; DNA: TGTGCCATCAGTGAGTCGCCGGGACAGTCAAATTCACCCCTCCACTTT
V: TRBV4-1; J: TRBJ2-7; D: TRBD2; size: NA; CDR3: CASSQGLAGGYEQYF; DNA: TGCGCCAGCAGCCAAGGTCTAGCGGGAGGATACGAGCAGTACTTC
V: TRBV29-1; J: TRBJ2-5; D: TRBD2; size: NA; CDR3: CSVEASGGQETQYF; DNA: TGCAGCGTTGAAGCTAGCGGGGGACAAGAGACCCAGTACTTC
V: TRBV5-1; J: TRBJ2-1; D: TRBD1; size: NA; CDR3: CASSDGQGAHNEQFF; DNA: TGCGCCAGCAGCGACGGACAGGGGGCGCACAATGAGCAGTTCTTC
V: TRBV9; J: TRBJ1-3; D: NA; size: once; CDR3: CASSVQFRNTIYF; DNA: TGTGCCAGCAGCGTACAGTTTCGAAACACCATATATTTT
V: TRBV6-1; J: TRBJ1-2; D: NA; size: NA; CDR3: CASSEVWVGGYTF; DNA: TGTGCCAGCAGTGAAGTGTGGGTCGGGGGCTACACCTTC
V: TRBV7-6; J: TRBJ1-2; D: NA; size: NA; CDR3: CASSLRSAQDYGYTF; DNA: TGTGCCAGCAGCTTAAGGTCCGCACAGGACTATGGCTACACCTTC
V: TRBV7-8; J: TRBJ1-2; D: NA; size: many; CDR3: CASSPDRNYGYTF; DNA: TGTGCCAGCAGCCCCGACAGAAACTATGGCTACACCTTC
V: TRBV7-3; J: TRBJ2-3; D: NA; size: NA; CDR3: CASSVNPSSTDTQYF; DNA: TGTGCCAGCAGCGTTAACCCGAGTAGCACAGATACGCAGTATTTT
V: TRBV19; J: TRBJ2-7; D: TRBD2; size: NA; CDR3: CASSSGRAYEQYF; DNA: TGTGCCAGTAGTAGCGGGAGGGCCTACGAGCAGTACTTC
V: TRBV28; J: TRBJ2-1; D: TRBD2; size: NA; CDR3: CATTGGPEVNEQFF; DNA: TGTGCCACCACGGGAGGTCCCGAAGTCAATGAGCAGTTCTTC
V: TRBV11-3; J: TRBJ2-2; D: NA; size: NA; CDR3: CASSLSTGPTTSGELFF; DNA: TGTGCCAGCAGCTTATCTACAGGGCCCACCACCAGCGGGGAGCTGTTTTTT
V: TRBV28; J: TRBJ1-2; D: NA; size: NA; CDR3: CASSHSFRGGDGYTF; DNA: TGTGCCAGCTCCCACTCCTTCAGGGGAGGGGATGGCTACACCTTC
V: TRBV21-1; J: TRBJ1-6; D: NA; size: NA; CDR3: CASSKAPTGVYNSPLHF; DNA: TGTGCCAGCAGCAAAGCCCCGACAGGGGTCTATAATTCACCCCTCCACTTT
V: TRBV29-1; J: TRBJ1-1; D: TRBD1; size: NA; CDR3: CSVEEGQPGNTEAFF; DNA: TGCAGCGTTGAAGAGGGACAGCCGGGGAACACTGAAGCTTTCTTT
V: TRBV5-6; J: TRBJ2-2; D: NA; size: NA; CDR3: CASSPPVRPRGTGELFF; DNA: TGTGCCAGCAGCCCCCCGGTGCGGCCTCGGGGAACCGGGGAGCTGTTTTTT
V: TRBV3-1/TRBV3-2; J: TRBJ1-4; D: NA; size: few; CDR3: CASSQDAGTYNEKLFF; DNA: TGTGCCAGCAGCCAAGACGCCGGGACATATAATGAAAAACTGTTTTTT
V: TRBV4-1; J: TRBJ2-2; D: NA; size: NA; CDR3: CASSPIPSRNTGELFF; DNA: TGCGCCAGCAGTCCCATCCCTTCTAGGAACACCGGGGAGCTGTTTTTT
V: TRBV18; J: TRBJ2-6; D: TRBD1; size: NA; CDR3: CASSPMGTGTLSGANVLTF; DNA: TGTGCCAGCTCACCAATGGGGACAGGGACCCTTTCTGGGGCCAACGTCCTGACTTTC
V: TRBV5-1; J: TRBJ1-1; D: NA; size: NA; CDR3: CASSPRMGGGTEAFF; DNA: TGCGCCAGCAGTCCTAGGATGGGAGGGGGAACTGAAGCTTTCTTT
V: TRBV5-5; J: TRBJ1-1; D: NA; size: NA; CDR3: CASSLRGGTEAFF; DNA: TGTGCCAGCAGCTTGAGAGGGGGCACTGAAGCTTTCTTT
V: TRBV7-9; J: TRBJ2-6; D: TRBD1; size: NA; CDR3: CASSFTGGAGANVLTF; DNA: TGTGCCAGCAGCTTTACAGGGGGCGCTGGGGCCAACGTCCTGACTTTC
V: TRBV7-2; J: TRBJ1-2; D: NA; size: NA; CDR3: CASRGGEANYGYTF; DNA: TGTGCCAGCAGAGGGGGGGAGGCTAACTATGGCTACACCTTC
V: TRBV29-1; J: TRBJ2-1; D: NA; size: once; CDR3: CSVVGGPYNEQFF; DNA: TGCAGCGTTGTGGGGGGACCTTACAATGAGCAGTTCTTC
V: TRBV20-1; J: TRBJ1-1; D: TRBD1; size: once; CDR3: CSASTGEGEAFF; DNA: TGCAGTGCTAGTACAGGGGAAGGTGAAGCTTTCTTT
V: TRBV12-3/TRBV12-4; J: TRBJ2-1; D: TRBD2; size: NA; CDR3: CALRNGGAQIF; DNA: TGTGCCTTGCGGAACGGGGGGGCTCAAATCTTC
V: TRBV5-1; J: TRBJ1-1; D: NA; size: once; CDR3: CASSLDVDTEAFF; DNA: TGCGCCAGCAGCTTGGATGTCGACACTGAAGCTTTCTTT
V: TRBV11-3; J: TRBJ2-7; D: NA; size: NA; CDR3: CASSLDSVSSYEQYF; DNA: TGTGCCAGCAGCTTAGATAGCGTGAGCTCCTACGAGCAGTACTTC
V: TRBV11-3; J: TRBJ2-3; D: NA; size: NA; CDR3: CASSLRLEGTQYF; DNA: TGTGCCAGCAGCTTACGACTCGAGGGTACGCAGTATTTT
V: TRBV7-3; J: TRBJ2-1; D: TRBD2; size: once; CDR3: CASGAGAGEQFF; DNA: TGTGCCAGCGGAGCGGGGGCCGGAGAGCAGTTCTTC
V: TRBV7-9; J: TRBJ2-7; D: NA; size: NA; CDR3: CASSLSRAADEQYF; DNA: TGTGCCAGCAGCTTATCCAGGGCTGCGGACGAGCAGTACTTC
V: TRBV6-1; J: TRBJ2-1; D: NA; size: NA; CDR3: CASSEVGAYNEQFF; DNA: TGTGCCAGCAGTGAGGTGGGAGCCTACAATGAGCAGTTCTTC
V: TRBV9; J: TRBJ1-4; D: TRBD1; size: NA; CDR3: CASSPRQGTNEKLFF; DNA: TGTGCCAGCAGCCCCAGACAGGGGACTAATGAAAAACTGTTTTTT